The clone carrying this TCR beta chain has ten or more counts. Its target is unknown. One entry per CDR3 protein, called by TCRdb with MiXCR from the 5' RACE reads. Of around 21,000 distinct CDR3 sequences listed, approximately 7.9% were seen once; the top ten hold around 17%. Germline loops: CDR1 DFQATT, CDR2 SNEGSKA (reference sequence). Trimming stripped 2 bases from V and 7 bases from J, with 11 bases between. This CDR3 comprises 12 residues. CD4+ or CD8+ T cells, about 960,000 per library, were used for sorted libraries. The data were obtained in a study of neurological immune-mediated disorders. General observations from the study: None of the CDR3 amino acid sequences of expanded clones were shared across subjects, and this suggested private repertoires in all groups.

The sequenced sample consisted of CD8+ T cells from blood. This clonotype originated in a woman aged 30 to 39 with HTLV-1-associated myelopathy (HAM/TSP). The chain has TRBV20-1 and TRBJ1-2; the D is unclear. CDR3 amino acids: CSARLPVGGYTF. The CDR3 nucleotides read TGCAGTGCTAGACTGCCGGTCGGTGGCTACACCTTC.